The clone carrying this TCR beta chain showed up just a few times. Using RNA transcripts as the source, TCR beta CDR3 regions were amplified. First-round RT-PCR of the TCR CDR3 relied on the HTBI primer set. TCRdb called the multiplex PCR reads again in MiXCR, with one record for every CDR3 protein. The sample lists 490,000 or so distinct CDR3 sequences; roughly 23% were seen once. These data are taken from a study of T cells in Graves' hyperthyroidism and ophthalmopathy. This CDR3 has 13 residues. The ends were cut back, 2 bases at V and 10 bases at J, with 11 bases in the middle. CDR1 is MNHNS and CDR2 is SASEGT in the germline V gene.

Sample: blood. The origin of this receptor is a woman aged 70 to 79 with Graves' ophthalmopathy. The gene calls are TRBV6-1 and TRBJ1-4; D not resolved. CDR3 sequence reads: CASSEKWEVKLFF. The CDR3 region has the DNA TGTGCCAGCAGTGAAAAGTGGGAAGTAAAACTGTTTTTT.